The subject of this entry is one T cell receptor (beta chain). The sample belongs to a study of blood T cell repertoires in COVID-19. TCRdb's copy holds only in-frame clones and misses some; the assay was immunoSEQ multiplex PCR. The table records fewer than 500,000 clones, roughly 85% of them present only once. The specimen sequenced was PBMCs or T cells enriched from blood (not recorded which). This clonotype was sampled from a woman aged 18 to 35 with acute COVID-19.

CDR3 protein: CASSPLAGGPYTQYF. CDR3 bases: TGTGCCAGCTCACCGTTAGCGGGGGGGCCGTATACGCAGTATTTT. The chain employs TRBV18 and TRBJ2-3; 11 bases align to TRBD2. The CDR3 has 15 amino acids. Germline CDR1 reads KGHSH; CDR2 reads LQKENI. The ends lost 3 bases at V and 7 bases at J; junction bases unmatched: 6.